These 18 T cell receptor beta chains share one sample of origin, sequenced in a study of shared clonotypes between healthy human individuals. Measured with immunoSEQ multiplex PCR; TCRdb has only the in-frame clones, and not every one. This sample has about 960,000 clones, with 76% found just once. What was sequenced was memory CD4+ T cells sorted from blood. Described subset: CD45RA-negative fraction. The receptor set was obtained from a young man in good health.

This clone was seen a few times. This sequence joins TRBV4-1 and TRBJ1-3, with no clear D. The germline gives CDR1 MGHRA, CDR2 YSYEKL. CDR3 length: 14 amino acids. Trimming stripped 0 bases from V and 0 bases from J, with 3 bases between. As DNA, the CDR3 is TGCGCCAGCAGCCAAGACAGCTCTGGAAACACCATATATTTT. This sequence encodes CASSQDSSGNTIYF.

The V call is TRBV5-1, the J call TRBJ2-2; D gene unclear. The CDR3 length is 14 residues. The V and J ends lost 0 bases and 4 bases respectively, with 7 bases between them. Germline V CDR1 and CDR2: SGHRS, YFSETQ. DNA for the CDR3: TGCGCCAGCAGCTTGGCGGGCACCACCGGGGAGCTGTTTTTT. It specifies CASSLAGTTGELFF.

The rearrangement uses TRBV9 and TRBJ2-2; D is ambiguous. The CDR3 contains 15 residues. Germline V gene data show CDR1 as SGDLS and CDR2 as YYNGEE. Trimming removed 3 bases at V and 0 bases at J, with 9 bases between. The CDR3 sequence is CASSARAPNTGELFF. Here the CDR3 DNA reads TGTGCCAGCAGCGCAAGGGCACCGAACACCGGGGAGCTGTTTTTT.

This clone was observed a few times. The same CDR3 is also encoded by other DNA sequences in this sample. This chain links TRBV5-1 with TRBJ2-7, with D hard to call. CDR1 and CDR2 from the germline V gene are SGHRS and YFSETQ. The CDR3 is made up of 13 amino acids. The ends were cut back, 3 bases at V and 0 bases at J, with 7 bases in the middle. CDR3: CASSSDPSYEQYF. For the CDR3, the DNA is TGCGCCAGCAGCTCTGACCCCTCCTACGAGCAGTACTTC.

In this sample, this clone turned up a few times. The J gene is TRBJ2-2, the V gene TRBV9; 14 nucleotides match TRBD2. This CDR3 comprises 20 residues. V dropped 1 base and J dropped 4; count of bases not matched to a gene: 12. The germline CDR1 and CDR2 sequences are SGDLS and YYNGEE. The CDR3 is CASSVRGTSGRGTGTGELFF. Written as DNA, the CDR3 is TGTGCCAGCAGCGTACGAGGGACTAGCGGGAGAGGAACGGGCACCGGGGAGCTGTTTTTT.

The CDR3 sequence: CASSLASLSLTSSYNSPLHF. CDR3 DNA sequence: TGTGCCAGCAGCTTAGCCAGCCTCAGTTTAACAAGCTCCTATAATTCACCCCTCCACTTT. The chain joins TRBV7-2 to TRBJ1-6; D is unresolved. V gave up 0 bases and J gave up 0 bases, with 18 bases separating them. This CDR3 is built from 20 residues. Per germline, CDR1 SGHTA and CDR2 FQGNSA.

This chain joins TRBV2 and TRBJ2-5, with no clear D. Per the germline V gene, CDR1 is SNHLY and CDR2 is FYNNEI. V gave up 4 bases and J gave up 1 base, with 10 bases separating them. CDR3 size: 14 residues. For the CDR3, the DNA is TGTGCCAGCAGTGTGAGTAGCTCCCAAGAGACCCAGTACTTC. Translated: CASSVSSSQETQYF.

V is TRBV15 and J is TRBJ2-1; 8 nucleotides agree with TRBD2. Germline-derived CDR1 and CDR2 are LNHNV and YYDKDF (reference sequence). The V and J ends lost 0 bases and 1 base, in that order; junction bases with no gene match: 11. This CDR3 contains 19 residues. The CDR3: CATSREVKAGGRSYNEQFF. CDR3 bases: TGTGCCACCAGCAGAGAGGTAAAGGCGGGAGGCCGTTCCTACAATGAGCAGTTCTTC.

As regards this clone: This CDR3 is also generated by other DNA sequences in the sample. The chain has TRBV19 and TRBJ2-2; no definite D call. The CDR3 is made up of 12 amino acids. Germline V lookup: CDR1 LNHDA, CDR2 SQIVND (reference sequence). Trimming pared 5 bases from V and 1 base from J, leaving 2 bases between. The CDR3 is CASSGNTGELFF. Written as DNA, the CDR3 is TGTGCCAGTAGTGGGAACACCGGGGAGCTGTTTTTT.

The chain combines TRBV18 with TRBJ2-1; 10 nucleotides match TRBD2. The germline V gene has CDR1 KGHSH and CDR2 LQKENI. The CDR3 totals 15 residues. V gave up 2 bases and J gave up 6 bases; unmatched junction bases: 4. The CDR3 sequence: CASSPTSGKGNEQFF. The CDR3 coding sequence is TGTGCCAGCTCACCAACTAGCGGGAAAGGCAATGAGCAGTTCTTC.

The rearrangement links TRBV5-1 to TRBJ1-5, with TRBD1 matching over 8 bases. V dropped 4 bases and J dropped 5; count of bases not matched to a gene: 11. This CDR3 spans 16 amino acids. Germline V CDR1 and CDR2: SGHRS, YFSETQ. The CDR3 region has the DNA TGCGCCAGCAGCCCTCCTCAGGACAGGGACGATCAGCCCCAGCATTTT. Its protein product is CASSPPQDRDDQPQHF. The full variable domain, with the rest looked up from reference TRBV5-1 and TRBJ1-5, is KAGVTQTPRYLIKTRGQQVTLSCSPISGHRSVSWYQQTPGQGLQFLFEYFSETQRNKGNFPGRFSGRQFSNSRSEMNVSTLELGDSALYLCASSPPQDRDDQPQHFGDGTRLSIL.

This chain connects TRBV5-4 to TRBJ2-2; either TRBD1 or TRBD2 may supply D (5 bases each). Germline lookup yields CDR1 SGHNT and CDR2 YYREEE (reference sequence). Trimming pared 1 base from V and 4 bases from J, leaving 11 bases between. The CDR3 spans 15 residues. The CDR3 sequence: CASSLPRAGTGELFF. The CDR3, as DNA: TGTGCCAGCAGCTTGCCCAGGGCGGGCACCGGGGAGCTGTTTTTT.

The chain combines TRBV28 with TRBJ1-4; 8 bases line up with TRBD1. The germline V gene has CDR1 MDHEN and CDR2 SYDVKM. With 7 bases clipped from V and 6 bases from J, the junction kept 4 bases outside the gene matches. The CDR3 extends over 13 amino acids. CDR3 in amino acids: CASMRQGYEKLFF. CDR3 DNA sequence: TGTGCCAGCATGCGACAGGGGTATGAAAAACTGTTTTTT.

With respect to this clone: Distinct nucleotide sequences in the sample also encode this CDR3. The V and J genes are TRBV5-1 and TRBJ1-2; TRBD1 matches at 8 bases. CDR1 SGHRS and CDR2 YFSETQ come from the germline V gene. CDR3 length: 13 amino acids. J gave up 6 bases and V 0 bases, and 1 base lay outside the gene matches. The CDR3 nucleotides read TGCGCCAGCAGCTTGGCAGGGGGCGATGGCTACACCTTC. Residues: CASSLAGGDGYTF.

This chain links TRBV10-3 with TRBJ2-1; 8 nucleotides line up with TRBD2. Per germline, CDR1 ENHRY and CDR2 SYGVKD. The V and J ends lost 8 bases and 4 bases, in that order; junction bases with no gene match: 7. CDR3 length equals 14 residues. The CDR3, as DNA: TGTGCCATCCTAGGTAGCGGGACGTACAATGAGCAGTTCTTC. It yields the protein CAILGSGTYNEQFF.

The V call is TRBV7-6, the J call TRBJ2-2; no clear D. The CDR3 runs 13 residues. The V gene lost 4 bases and the J gene lost 3 bases, with 6 bases spanning the gap. The germline V gene encodes CDR1 SGHVS and CDR2 FNYEAQ. CDR3 residues: CASSSAHTGELFF. CDR3 nucleotide sequence: TGTGCCAGCAGCTCCGCGCACACCGGGGAGCTGTTTTTT.

The chain employs TRBV10-2 and TRBJ2-3; 7 positions match TRBD1. CDR1 and CDR2 from the germline V gene are WSHSY and SAAADI. This CDR3 comprises 14 residues. The V gene end was trimmed by 5 bases and the J gene end by 6 bases; junction bases not matched to a gene: 8. The CDR3 bases are TGCGCCAGCAGTAGAAGGGACAGAAGGGATACGCAGTATTTT. It specifies CASSRRDRRDTQYF.

V gene TRBV6-1 combines with J gene TRBJ2-7; a weak D match, TRBD1 (6 bases). Trimming shortened V by 1 base and J by 2 bases, and 12 bases separated the two germline ends. Germline-derived CDR1 and CDR2 are MNHNS and SASEGT. The CDR3 is 15 residues long. CDR3 sequence (DNA): TGTGCCAGCAGTGAAGTAAGGACAGCTACCTACGAGCAGTACTTC. It specifies CASSEVRTATYEQYF.